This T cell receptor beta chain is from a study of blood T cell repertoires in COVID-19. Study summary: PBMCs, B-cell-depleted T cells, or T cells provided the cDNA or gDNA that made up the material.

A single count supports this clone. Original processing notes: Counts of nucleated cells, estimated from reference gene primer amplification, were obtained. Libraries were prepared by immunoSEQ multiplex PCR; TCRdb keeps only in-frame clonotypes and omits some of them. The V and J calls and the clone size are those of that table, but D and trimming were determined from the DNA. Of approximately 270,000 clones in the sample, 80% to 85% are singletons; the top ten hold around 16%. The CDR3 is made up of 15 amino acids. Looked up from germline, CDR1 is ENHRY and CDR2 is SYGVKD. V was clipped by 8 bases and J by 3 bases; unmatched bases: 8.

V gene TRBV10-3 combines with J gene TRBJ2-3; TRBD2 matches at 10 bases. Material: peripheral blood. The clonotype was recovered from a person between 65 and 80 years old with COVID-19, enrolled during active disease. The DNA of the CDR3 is TGTGCCATCCGCGGGACTAGCGAATCGACAGATACGCAGTATTTT. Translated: CAIRGTSESTDTQYF.